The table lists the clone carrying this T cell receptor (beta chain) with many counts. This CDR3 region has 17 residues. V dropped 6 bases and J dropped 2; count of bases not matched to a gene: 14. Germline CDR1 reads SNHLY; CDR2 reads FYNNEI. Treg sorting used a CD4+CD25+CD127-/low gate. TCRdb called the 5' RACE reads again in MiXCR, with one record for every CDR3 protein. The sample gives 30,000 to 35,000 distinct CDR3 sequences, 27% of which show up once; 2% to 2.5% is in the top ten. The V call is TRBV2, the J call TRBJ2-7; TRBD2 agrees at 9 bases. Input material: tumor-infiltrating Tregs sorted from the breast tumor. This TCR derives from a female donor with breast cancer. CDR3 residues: CASRRRLAGDIAYEQYF. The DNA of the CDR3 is TGTGCCAGCAGAAGGAGGTTAGCGGGAGACATCGCCTACGAGCAGTACTTC.